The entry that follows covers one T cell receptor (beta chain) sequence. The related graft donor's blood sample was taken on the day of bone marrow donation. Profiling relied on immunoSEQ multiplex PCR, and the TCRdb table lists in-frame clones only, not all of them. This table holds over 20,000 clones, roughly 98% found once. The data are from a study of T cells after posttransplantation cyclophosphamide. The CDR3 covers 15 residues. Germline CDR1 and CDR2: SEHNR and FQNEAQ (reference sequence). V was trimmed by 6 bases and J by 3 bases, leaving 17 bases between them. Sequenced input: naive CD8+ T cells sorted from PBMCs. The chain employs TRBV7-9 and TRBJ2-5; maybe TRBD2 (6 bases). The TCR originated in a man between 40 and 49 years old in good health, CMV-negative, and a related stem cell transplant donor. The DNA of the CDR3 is TGTGCCAGCAGTCCTGCCGGGACTGTCGAAGAGACCCAGTACTTC. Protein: CASSPAGTVEETQYF.